This TCR beta chain was sequenced in a study of shared clonotypes between healthy human individuals. Study context: The donor pool was made up of two women and three men aged 18 to 49.

Trimming removed 0 bases from V and 0 bases from J, with 8 bases in between. CDR1 is ENHRY and CDR2 is SYGVKD in the germline V gene. This CDR3 contains 15 residues. Findings and caveats of the study: Rarefaction demonstrated incomplete sorted-subset sequencing despite large depth.

Produced via immunoSEQ multiplex PCR; TCRdb's table is partial and in-frame only. The table shows about 2.1 million clones, with about 94% occurring only once. As regards this clone: Its target is unknown.

Positive CCR7 selection of CD45RO-negative cells yielded the naive CD8 cells, and terminally differentiated effector memory CD45RA+ cells were excluded. The chain links TRBV10-3 to TRBJ1-1; maybe TRBD1 (5 bases). The sample consisted of naive CD8+ T cells from PBMCs. The sequence was collected from a man aged 18-30 years in good health. Some clones in this sample may be carry-over from other donors' samples. CDR3 bases: TGTGCCATCAGTGAGTCTTGGGGGGTGAACACTGAAGCTTTCTTT. Residues: CAISESWGVNTEAFF.